This T cell receptor (beta chain) came from a study of cytomegalovirus exposure and HLA in healthy donors (TCRdb year 2017). Background on the whole study: According to a later analysis, the 120 or so validation repertoires were produced on the same platform as the 600 to 850 repertoires of the first cohort. The study aimed to test whether signatures of past pathogen exposure could be identified by cataloging public T cell receptors. A separate validation cohort of 90 to 150 different subjects was used in addition to the approximately 610-subject first cohort. To predict cytomegalovirus infection status, the study combined high-throughput TCR immunosequencing, statistical association of individual TCRs with disease status, and machine learning. What the study reported, not specific to this receptor: A total of fewer than 200 TCR beta chains were listed by the study as associated with cytomegalovirus. The authors suggested that the approach could potentially be generalized to other disease states and immunological phenotypes. A few of the identified cytomegalovirus-associated TCR beta chains were confirmed in vitro to be specific for cytomegalovirus antigens. Most TCR sequences were observed very rarely across donors, whereas some public TCRs were present in many individuals. A later analysis found that TCRs clustered in the first cohort also tended to co-occur in the 110 or so validation repertoires, with 94% of cluster scores above 0. A later analysis lacked HLA typing for the validation cohort, so it scored co-occurrence in that cohort across all 110 or so repertoires. Cytomegalovirus status was reported to be diagnosed by the classifier with high specificity and sensitivity in both the original and validation cohorts.

V is clipped by 2 bases and J by 3 bases, and the sequence between their germline boundaries is 14 bases long. The CDR3, cysteine through phenylalanine, is 15 amino acids long. Just the 45-base CDR3 DNA is kept, in frame starting at base 1. From the germline V gene, CDR1 is ENHRY and CDR2 is SYGVKD. Separate from the approximately 670-subject first cohort, the validation cohort of 90 to 150 subjects was the group to which the donors belonged. This clone was observed once. Its cognate antigen has yet to be identified. Qualities for individual bases were not recorded, and no much larger clone is one base off. The library was obtained by the immunoSEQ multiplex PCR assay. For the original study's pipeline: A statistical classification framework was developed to diagnose cytomegalovirus status using the catalog of TCR beta chain sequences. Here the immuneACCESS table is served through TCRdb, limited to in-frame sequences with V and J called. Missing clones are a known gap in these copies; in checked studies unresolved V genes cover under half, and the rest lacks a known reason. The V and J calls and clone size were taken over from that table, and D and trimming were inferred from the DNA. The sample table contains some 120,000 clones; only one count was recorded for roughly nine tenths of them. The ten largest clones add up to around 1.2% of the sample.

The sequenced sample consisted of PBMCs. Recombination joined TRBV10-3 with TRBJ2-7; the D gene is perhaps TRBD1, on 5 matching bases. The sequence was obtained from a woman under 30 in good health and CMV-seronegative. At the DNA level, the sequence is TGTGCCATCAGTGAGCGAGAAACGGACAACTACGAGCAGTACTTC. Translation gives CAISERETDNYEQYF.